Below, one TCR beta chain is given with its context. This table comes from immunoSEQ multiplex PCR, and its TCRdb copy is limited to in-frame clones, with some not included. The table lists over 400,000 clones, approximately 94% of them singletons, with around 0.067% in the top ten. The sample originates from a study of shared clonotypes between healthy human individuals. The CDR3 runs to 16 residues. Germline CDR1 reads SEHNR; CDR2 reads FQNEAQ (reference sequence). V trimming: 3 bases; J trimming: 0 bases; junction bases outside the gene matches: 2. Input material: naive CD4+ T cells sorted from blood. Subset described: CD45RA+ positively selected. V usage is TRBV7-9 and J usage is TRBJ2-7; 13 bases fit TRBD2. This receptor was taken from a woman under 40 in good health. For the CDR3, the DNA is TGTGCCAGCAGCTTGGGACTAGCGGGGAGCTCCTACGAGCAGTACTTC. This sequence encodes CASSLGLAGSSYEQYF.